One sample yielded the 30 T cell receptor beta chains listed below, sequenced in a study of T cell responses to AZD1222 COVID-19 vaccine. Clones were sequenced by immunoSEQ multiplex PCR, and TCRdb holds only the in-frame ones, with some missing. The sample lists around 100,000 clones; around nine tenths were seen once. The source material was peripheral blood, sampled on day 0 of AZD1222 vaccination. These receptors were taken from an adult in good health.

The CDR3 reads CASNLKLSGSTYEQYF. As DNA, the CDR3 is TGTGCCAGCAACCTGAAATTGTCAGGGTCTACCTACGAGCAGTACTTC. V usage is TRBV2 and J usage is TRBJ2-7; D possibly corresponds to TRBD1 (5 bases). V gave up 7 bases and J gave up 2 bases, with 21 bases separating them. CDR1 and CDR2 (germline): SNHLY, FYNNEI. CDR3 length equals 16 residues.

The chain couples TRBV7-9 to TRBJ1-2, with no clear D. The CDR3 length is 14 residues. The germline V gene encodes CDR1 SEHNR and CDR2 FQNEAQ (reference sequence). CDR3 nucleotide sequence: TGTGCTCACAGCTTAGATAGCCCCAACTATGGCTACACCTTC. This encodes CAHSLDSPNYGYTF.

The CDR3 spells CASSSDRTYEQYF. DNA for the CDR3: TGTGCCAGCAGCTCTGACAGAACCTACGAGCAGTACTTC. The chain carries TRBV7-8 and TRBJ2-7; D may be TRBD1 (5 bases). In germline, CDR1 is SGHVS, CDR2 FQNEAQ. The CDR3 is 13 amino acids. Between the trimmed V and J ends, which lost 4 bases and 2 bases, there was a span of 9 bases.

This rearrangement joins TRBV5-1 to TRBJ2-3; 7 positions agree with TRBD2. This CDR3 has 15 residues. Germline assignment: CDR1 SGHRS and CDR2 YFSETQ. After removal of 0 bases from V and 1 base from J, the junction contained 2 bases not matched to a gene. CDR3 region: CASSLGAGGTDTQYF. CDR3 nucleotides: TGCGCCAGCAGCTTGGGCGCGGGGGGCACAGATACGCAGTATTTT.

This clone was found once. V usage is TRBV10-3 and J usage is TRBJ1-2; D not resolved. Trimming cost V 3 bases and J 4 bases, with 15 bases left between them. The CDR3 runs to 15 residues. Germline V CDR1 and CDR2: ENHRY, SYGVKD. CDR3 amino acids: CAISETQQLTYGYTF. CDR3 sequence (DNA): TGTGCCATCAGTGAAACCCAGCAGCTCACCTATGGCTACACCTTC.

This chain uses TRBV11-3 with TRBJ1-2, with 9 bases aligning to TRBD1. This CDR3 spans 15 amino acids. Losses at the gene ends were 0 bases for V and 2 bases for J; bases not matched to a gene: 1. The V gene's germline CDR1 is SGHNT and CDR2 YENEEA. The CDR3 coding sequence is TGTGCCAGCAGCTTAGAAGGGACAGGGAACTATGGCTACACCTTC. This encodes CASSLEGTGNYGYTF. The full variable domain, completed using reference TRBV11-3 and TRBJ1-2, is EAGVVQSPRYKIIEKKQPVAFWCNPISGHNTLYWYLQNLGQGPELLIRYENEEAVDDSQLPKDRFSAERLKGVDSTLKIQPAELGDSAVYLCASSLEGTGNYGYTFGSGTRLTVV.

The J gene is TRBJ2-5, the V gene TRBV4-3, with D tentatively TRBD1 (5 bases). V was cut by 5 bases and J by 4 bases, with 14 bases left in between. CDR1 is LGHNA, CDR2 YSLEER, per germline. The CDR3 length is 14 residues. CDR3 nucleotide sequence: TGCGCCAGCAGCAACCGCGCAGGGTCAGAGACCCAGTACTTC. Residues: CASSNRAGSETQYF.

This rearrangement joins TRBV7-2 to TRBJ2-3; D remains unclear. The CDR3 is 14 amino acids. Germline V gene data show CDR1 as SGHTA and CDR2 as FQGNSA. Trimming left V 4 bases short and J 6 bases short, with 14 bases between. The CDR3 DNA sequence: TGTGCCAGCAGCTCCCTAGGAACCGTGGATACGCAGTATTTT. Encoded protein: CASSSLGTVDTQYF.

The chain combines TRBV6-2 or TRBV6-3 with TRBJ2-1; the match to TRBD2 covers 9 bases. The CDR3 covers 15 residues. Germline trimming cut 3 bases from V and 0 bases from J; bases unmatched to any gene: 0. Germline V gene lookup returns CDR1 MNHEY and CDR2 SVGEGT. This CDR3 is CASSYSGGSYNEQFF. Here the CDR3 DNA reads TGTGCCAGCAGTTATAGCGGGGGCTCCTACAATGAGCAGTTCTTC.

The V and J genes are TRBV4-1 and TRBJ1-5; 8 bases align to TRBD1. The CDR3 totals 14 residues. Germline values: CDR1 MGHRA, CDR2 YSYEKL. Unmatched junction bases numbered 8, after V lost 5 bases and J lost 8 bases. CDR3 nucleotides: TGCGCCAGCAGCGATTCAGGGGGCATGGAGCCCCAGCATTTT. Protein sequence: CASSDSGGMEPQHF.

This chain joins TRBV6-5 and TRBJ2-5; 11 bases are a match to TRBD1. With 5 bases clipped from V and 5 bases from J, the junction kept 7 bases outside the gene matches. Looked up from germline, CDR1 is MNHEY and CDR2 is SVGAGI. The CDR3 sequence is 15 residues long. The CDR3 loop reads CASSTGQGAEETQYF. Here the CDR3 DNA reads TGTGCCAGCAGTACTGGACAGGGGGCGGAGGAGACCCAGTACTTC.

The chain carries TRBV2 and TRBJ1-4; maybe TRBD1 (6 bases). The germline CDR1 and CDR2 sequences are SNHLY and FYNNEI. CDR3 length equals 14 residues. V lost 6 bases, J lost 14 bases, and 22 bases lay in between. Here the CDR3 reads CASSDDFTQGGLFF. The CDR3 DNA reads TGTGCCAGCAGCGACGACTTTACACAGGGAGGGCTGTTTTTT.

V gene TRBV2 combines with J gene TRBJ1-1; 10 bases fit TRBD1. Germline V gene sequence: CDR1 SNHLY, CDR2 FYNNEI. CDR3 size: 14 residues. V lost 6 bases, J lost 5 bases, and 6 bases stayed unmatched. DNA for the CDR3: TGTGCCAGCAGCACTAGACAGGGGGCAACTGAAGCTTTCTTT. Amino acid sequence: CASSTRQGATEAFF. Using reference TRBV2 and TRBJ1-1 for the parts outside the CDR3, the full variable domain is EPEVTQTPSHQVTQMGQEVILRCVPISNHLYFYWYRQILGQKVEFLVSFYNNEISEKSEIFDDQFSVERPDGSNFTLKIRSTKLEDSAMYFCASSTRQGATEAFFGQGTRLTVV.

This clone was detected only once. The chain is built from TRBV24-1 and TRBJ1-4, with 10 bases matching TRBD1. The V and J ends lost 5 bases and 8 bases, in that order; junction bases with no gene match: 7. The germline CDR1 and CDR2 sequences are KGHDR and SFDVKD. This CDR3 is 15 amino acids long. The CDR3, as DNA: TGTGCCACCAGTGCAGGGACAGGGGTGGGCGAAAAACTGTTTTTT. Residues: CATSAGTGVGEKLFF.

The gene calls are TRBV29-1 and TRBJ2-7; 10 bases align to TRBD2. This CDR3 is 15 amino acids long. The junction had 7 bases not matched to a gene; V was cut back by 5 bases and J by 0 bases. CDR1 is SQVTM and CDR2 is ANQGSEA in the germline V gene. This CDR3 reads CSVSGGGLSSYEQYF. DNA of the CDR3: TGCAGCGTTAGCGGGGGGGGATTGAGCTCCTACGAGCAGTACTTC.

The chain uses TRBV7-2 and TRBJ1-1; 7 bases agree with TRBD1. CDR3 length: 14 residues. Germline values: CDR1 SGHTA, CDR2 FQGNSA. V shed 5 bases and J 8 bases; nucleotides not matched to a gene: 11. The CDR3 loop is CASSPRPRQGEAFF. The DNA of the CDR3 is TGTGCCAGCAGCCCCCGACCGCGACAGGGAGAAGCTTTCTTT.

The rearrangement joins TRBV10-3 to TRBJ1-1, with D possibly TRBD1 on 5 matching bases. The CDR3 totals 13 residues. V was shortened by 6 bases and J by 0 bases, with 8 bases between the two germline ends. Germline CDR1 reads ENHRY; CDR2 reads SYGVKD. The CDR3 nucleotides read TGTGCCATCAGGGGGACTTTGAACACTGAAGCTTTCTTT. This codes for CAIRGTLNTEAFF.

The chain links TRBV28 to TRBJ2-7; 9 nucleotides line up with TRBD1. In germline, CDR1 is MDHEN, CDR2 SYDVKM. The V and J ends lost 5 bases and 3 bases, in that order; junction bases with no gene match: 11. This CDR3 is built from 16 residues. CDR3: CASSTPTRTGVYEQYF. The DNA for the CDR3 is TGTGCCAGCAGTACCCCAACCCGGACAGGGGTCTACGAGCAGTACTTC.

The chain employs TRBV7-9 and TRBJ1-4, with D possibly being TRBD1 (5 bases). In germline, CDR1 is SEHNR, CDR2 FQNEAQ (reference sequence). The CDR3 spans 18 residues. The V end lost 1 base, the J end lost 5 bases, and 20 bases lay between the germline ends. The CDR3 is CASSLGLDFRGKNEKLFF. The DNA for the CDR3 is TGTGCCAGCAGCTTAGGTTTGGATTTTCGGGGGAAGAATGAAAAACTGTTTTTT.

The V call is TRBV3-1 (or the pseudogene TRBV3-2), the J call TRBJ2-1; D gene uncertain. Trimming left V 10 bases short and J 4 bases short, with 20 bases between. This CDR3 is built from 15 residues. The V gene's germline CDR1 is LGHDT and CDR2 YNNKEL (reference sequence). The CDR3 DNA follows: TGTGCCACCAAGAGTCTGGATCGTGGGTACAATGAGCAGTTCTTC. This translates into CATKSLDRGYNEQFF.

This chain links TRBV7-2 with TRBJ2-2, with 9 bases matching TRBD1. Per germline, CDR1 SGHTA and CDR2 FQGNSA. V was clipped by 5 bases and J by 4 bases; unmatched bases: 5. The CDR3 is made up of 15 amino acids. CDR3 sequence (DNA): TGTGCCAGCAGCCACGGGACAGGGATCACCGGGGAGCTGTTTTTT. Amino acid sequence: CASSHGTGITGELFF. Supplemented by reference TRBV7-2 and TRBJ2-2, the full variable domain reads GAGVSQSPSNKVTEKGKDVELRCDPISGHTALYWYRQSLGQGLEFLIYFQGNSAPDKSGLPSDRFSAERTGGSVSTLTIQRTQQEDSAVYLCASSHGTGITGELFFGEGSRLTVL.

This rearrangement joins TRBV27 to TRBJ2-7, with TRBD2 matching over 14 bases. The germline V gene encodes CDR1 MNHEY and CDR2 SMNVEV (reference sequence). The CDR3 totals 16 residues. Trimming took 6 bases from V and 7 from J; bases not matched to a gene: 11. The CDR3 region is CASSRRGLAGAGEQYF. CDR3 sequence (DNA): TGTGCCAGCAGCCGCCGGGGACTAGCGGGAGCAGGGGAGCAGTACTTC.

The chain joins TRBV5-1 to TRBJ1-2; D perhaps matches TRBD1 (5 bases). Germline CDR1 reads SGHRS; CDR2 reads YFSETQ. The V and J ends lost 0 bases and 4 bases respectively, with 13 bases between them. The CDR3 has 15 amino acids. The CDR3 DNA reads TGCGCCAGCAGCTTGGATGGGGGATCGAGCTATGGCTACACCTTC. Translation: CASSLDGGSSYGYTF.

This clone appeared a single time. This chain connects TRBV3-1 (or the pseudogene TRBV3-2) to TRBJ2-7; TRBD2 aligns across 11 bases. Germline loops: CDR1 LGHDT, CDR2 YNNKEL (reference sequence). This CDR3 spans 16 amino acids. Losses at the gene ends were 3 bases for V and 5 bases for J; bases not matched to a gene: 9. CDR3 coding DNA: TGTGCCAGCAGCCATGTGGGAGCTAGCGGGGGGCACGAGCAGTACTTC. Its protein is CASSHVGASGGHEQYF.

The gene calls are TRBV18 and TRBJ1-2, with D possibly TRBD1 on 6 matching bases. V was pared by 6 bases and J by 5 bases, with 25 bases between. Germline CDR1 and CDR2: KGHSH and LQKENI. The CDR3 spans 17 residues. The CDR3 sequence is CASSPRTGTTGEYGYTF. In nucleotides, the CDR3 is TGTGCCAGCTCGCCTAGAACAGGGACGACGGGTGAATATGGCTACACCTTC.

This clone was recorded only once. The V gene is TRBV5-6, the J gene TRBJ2-2; no definite D call. There are 14 residues in the CDR3. Germline V CDR1 and CDR2: SGHDT, YYEEEE. The V and J ends lost 0 bases and 5 bases respectively, with 8 bases between them. The DNA of the CDR3 is TGTGCCAGCAGCTTGGCCCTTGAAACCGGGGAGCTGTTTTTT. The encoded protein is CASSLALETGELFF.

The chain is built from TRBV7-9 and TRBJ1-1; 9 bases agree with TRBD1. The J segment lost 5 bases and the V segment lost 5 bases, leaving 6 bases of the junction unmatched. The CDR3 is 14 residues long. Germline V CDR1 and CDR2: SEHNR, FQNEAQ (reference sequence). In DNA, the CDR3 is TGTGCCAGCAGCCTACAGGGGGCTGCGACTGAAGCTTTCTTT. Protein: CASSLQGAATEAFF.

The chain carries TRBV5-1 and TRBJ2-5; possible D gene TRBD1, 6 bases. The CDR3 is made up of 15 amino acids. Trimming stripped 4 bases from V and 2 bases from J, with 15 bases between. Germline CDR1 and CDR2: SGHRS and YFSETQ. Written as DNA, the CDR3 is TGCGCCAGCAGCCTCGTCAGACAGGTTCAAGAGACCCAGTACTTC. Translated: CASSLVRQVQETQYF.

The chain links TRBV12-5 to TRBJ2-3; the match to TRBD2 covers 11 bases. The germline V gene encodes CDR1 LGHNT and CDR2 FRNRAP. V lost 5 bases, J lost 6 bases, and 10 bases stayed unmatched. The CDR3 length is 16 residues. The CDR3 nucleotides are TGTGCTAGTGGTCTGGGTACTAGCGGGAGAGGGGATACGCAGTATTTT. The encoded protein is CASGLGTSGRGDTQYF.

The CDR3 region has the DNA TGTGCCAGCACCGAAACAGGGGGCAGCTACAATGAGCAGTTCTTC. Translating it yields CASTETGGSYNEQFF. V and J are TRBV9 and TRBJ2-1; 9 nucleotides agree with TRBD1. With 6 bases clipped from V and 3 bases from J, the junction kept 7 bases outside the gene matches. The CDR3 loop spans 15 amino acids. CDR1 is SGDLS and CDR2 is YYNGEE in the germline V gene.